These 27 T cell receptor beta chains share one sample of origin, sequenced in a study of metastatic and nonmetastatic thyroid tumors (dated by TCRdb to about 2020). Receptors were amplified or captured by PCR. The sequencing machine was an Illumina HiSeq 4000. TCRdb trimmed the raw reads at Q25, called clones with MiXCR and kept productive beta chains. This sample has about 47,000 clones in its table, and more than 20% of those were observed once. The ten most abundant clones make up approximately 3.5% of the sample. Before undergoing thyroid surgery, none of the patients had been given any kind of treatment. The specimen sequenced was blood. The receptors here all came from a male donor with papillary thyroid cancer or a benign thyroid nodule (not recorded which). Some clones in this sample may be carry-over from other donors' samples.

The table lists this clone with many counts. The rearrangement joins TRBV2 to TRBJ2-7; a possible D gene is TRBD1 (6 bases). The CDR3 is 13 residues long. V was trimmed by 7 bases and J by 3 bases, leaving 13 bases between them. Germline lookup yields CDR1 SNHLY and CDR2 FYNNEI. The CDR3, as DNA: TGTGCCAGCAAGGACAGCCATGACTACGAGCAGTACTTC. It specifies CASKDSHDYEQYF.

The sample holds many counts of this clone. J is TRBJ1-3 and V is TRBV6-1, with D uncertain. The CDR3 consists of 15 residues. CDR1 and CDR2 from the germline V gene are MNHNS and SASEGT. The V end was cut by 3 bases, the J end by 8 bases, with 17 bases between. The DNA for the CDR3 is TGTGCCAGCAGTGACCTCTGGGCCGCCGGGGACACCATATATTTT. Encoded protein: CASSDLWAAGDTIYF.

There are many counts of this clone. The V call is TRBV18, the J call TRBJ2-2; D gene unclear. Germline-derived CDR1 and CDR2 are KGHSH and LQKENI. V was clipped by 2 bases and J by 7 bases, with 8 bases between them. The CDR3 is 13 residues long. The CDR3 DNA reads TGTGCCAGCTCACCAAGGGTTGGCGGGGAGCTGTTTTTT. Protein sequence: CASSPRVGGELFF.

In this sample, this clone turned up many times. The V and J genes are TRBV19 and TRBJ1-1; 9 bases map to TRBD1. The CDR3 spans 14 residues. Germline V CDR1 and CDR2: LNHDA, SQIVND (reference sequence). V shed 4 bases and J 3 bases; nucleotides not matched to a gene: 3. In nucleotides, the CDR3 is TGTGCCAGTAGTACCGGGACAGGGTACACTGAAGCTTTCTTT. It yields the protein CASSTGTGYTEAFF.

The J gene is TRBJ2-7, the V gene TRBV9, with TRBD2 identical over 9 bases. In germline, CDR1 is SGDLS, CDR2 YYNGEE. The J segment lost 3 bases and the V segment lost 4 bases, leaving 8 bases of the junction unmatched. This CDR3 spans 15 amino acids. The CDR3 region is CASSLEASGVYEQYF. The DNA of the CDR3 is TGTGCCAGCAGCTTAGAGGCTAGCGGGGTCTACGAGCAGTACTTC.

This clone has at least ten counts. The V gene is TRBV6-1, the J gene TRBJ1-3; maybe TRBD1 (5 bases). In germline, CDR1 is MNHNS, CDR2 SASEGT. V lost 6 bases to trimming and J lost 0 bases, with 12 bases between them. The CDR3 length is 15 residues. The CDR3 DNA sequence: TGTGCCAGCAGCGCTACCGGGACCTCTGGAAACACCATATATTTT. This gives the protein CASSATGTSGNTIYF.

This clone has a count of ten or more. The chain has TRBV29-1 and TRBJ2-7; 9 positions match TRBD1. This CDR3 contains 13 residues. Germline V lookup: CDR1 SQVTM, CDR2 ANQGSEA. With 4 bases clipped from V and 7 bases from J, the junction kept 8 bases outside the gene matches. In nucleotides, the CDR3 is TGCAGCGTTGGGACAGGGGTATCGAAAGAGCAGTACTTC. Its translation: CSVGTGVSKEQYF.

This clone has at least ten counts. The chain links TRBV5-1 to TRBJ2-1; no firm D call. The V gene's germline CDR1 is SGHRS and CDR2 YFSETQ. V was cut by 3 bases and J by 9 bases, with 19 bases left in between. This CDR3 is built from 15 residues. Here the CDR3 reads CASSSSANLGSEQFF. CDR3 DNA: TGCGCCAGCAGCTCCTCAGCGAATCTCGGAAGTGAGCAGTTCTTC.

The rearrangement uses TRBV30 and TRBJ1-2; TRBD1 might be the D (5 bases). This CDR3 is built from 11 residues. Germline lookup yields CDR1 GTSNPN and CDR2 SVGIG (reference sequence). V was trimmed by 4 bases and J by 8 bases, leaving 11 bases between them. The DNA for the CDR3 is TGTGCCTGGACAGTCGGGGGAGGCTACACCTTC. Its protein is CAWTVGGGYTF.

This clone was recorded at least ten times. The chain recombines TRBV28 with TRBJ1-4; D call uncertain. V shed 3 bases and J shed 6 bases, with 2 bases lying between them. Germline V lookup: CDR1 MDHEN, CDR2 SYDVKM. CDR3 length: 11 amino acids. The CDR3 DNA is TGTGCCAGCAGTTTGCATGAAAAACTGTTTTTT. The encoded protein is CASSLHEKLFF.

The chain is built from TRBV5-1 and TRBJ2-1; D remains unclear. Germline V gene data show CDR1 as SGHRS and CDR2 as YFSETQ. This CDR3 spans 14 amino acids. V was trimmed by 3 bases and J by 1 base, leaving 8 bases between them. CDR3 sequence (DNA): TGCGCCAGCAGCTCAGCTAGTTCCTACAATGAGCAGTTCTTC. Encoded protein: CASSSASSYNEQFF.

The chain links TRBV21-1 to TRBJ2-3; whether TRBD1, the table's D call, matches the DNA was not checked. TRBV21-1 is reported as a pseudogene. The CDR3 is 20 amino acids. CDR3 in amino acids: CASSTNPPRDVSLGTDTQYF. For the CDR3, the DNA is TGTGCCAGCAGCACAAACCCCCCCCGGGACGTTTCTCTTGGCACAGATACGCAGTATTTT.

This clone was counted many times. This chain uses TRBV10-3 with TRBJ2-1, with 13 bases identical to TRBD2. The CDR3 runs to 18 residues. Germline CDR1 reads ENHRY; CDR2 reads SYGVKD. V was pared by 3 bases and J by 6 bases, with 11 bases of the junction left unmatched. CDR3 nucleotides: TGTGCCATCAGTGACCGGACTAGCGGGAGCGCCAGGCCCAATGAGCAGTTCTTC. The encoded protein is CAISDRTSGSARPNEQFF.

The CDR3 protein is CASNEGVLTLGSGNTIYF. The CDR3 DNA is TGTGCCAGTAACGAGGGGGTCTTAACCTTGGGGTCCGGAAACACCATATATTTT. V and J are TRBV19 and TRBJ1-3, with D perhaps TRBD1 (6 bases). The CDR3 runs to 18 residues. The germline V gene encodes CDR1 LNHDA and CDR2 SQIVND (reference sequence). V shed 7 bases and J shed 4 bases, with 26 bases lying between them. Full variable domain (missing parts from reference TRBV19 and TRBJ1-3): DGGITQSPKYLFRKEGQNVTLSCEQNLNHDAMYWYRQDPGQGLRLIYYSQIVNDFQKGDIAEGYSVSREKKESFPLTVTSAQKNPTAFYLCASNEGVLTLGSGNTIYFGEGSWLTVV.

This clone was observed many times. The J gene is TRBJ2-3, the V gene TRBV14; D is uncertain. Per the germline V gene, CDR1 is SGHDN and CDR2 is FVKESK. This CDR3 comprises 15 residues. The V end was cut by 5 bases, the J end by 0 bases, with 12 bases between. The CDR3 DNA follows: TGTGCCAGCAGCAAATCTACCACTAGCACAGATACGCAGTATTTT. Translated, it gives CASSKSTTSTDTQYF.

The chain couples TRBV7-3 to TRBJ2-5; D gene ambiguous. The V and J ends lost 5 bases and 3 bases respectively, with 10 bases between them. CDR1 is SGHTA and CDR2 is FQGTGA in the germline V gene. CDR3 length: 13 residues. The CDR3 sequence: CASSLTYEETQYF. CDR3 nucleotide sequence: TGTGCCAGCAGCCTTACCTACGAAGAGACCCAGTACTTC. Full variable domain (outside the CDR3, taken from reference TRBV7-3 and TRBJ2-5): GAGVSQTPSNKVTEKGKYVELRCDPISGHTALYWYRQSLGQGPEFLIYFQGTGAADDSGLPNDRFFAVRPEGSVSTLKIQRTERGDSAVYLCASSLTYEETQYFGPGTRLLVL.

This clone was counted at least ten times. The chain has TRBV28 and TRBJ2-3; no reliable D call. In germline, CDR1 is MDHEN, CDR2 SYDVKM. This CDR3 has 13 amino acids. Trimming shortened V by 7 bases and J by 7 bases, and 15 bases separated the two germline ends. Written as DNA, the CDR3 is TGTGCCAGCACCTTCGTCTTAGGGAATACGCAGTATTTT. Translation: CASTFVLGNTQYF.

The chain employs TRBV12-3 or TRBV12-4 and TRBJ1-1; tentatively, D is TRBD1 (5 bases). The CDR3 sequence is 16 residues long. V gave up 4 bases and J gave up 5 bases, with 20 bases separating them. The CDR3 reads CASSSTPGTVVTEAFF. The CDR3 nucleotides are TGTGCCAGCAGTTCTACCCCCGGGACGGTGGTGACTGAAGCTTTCTTT.

This clone occurred many times. This chain links TRBV20-1 with TRBJ1-3; weak D call: TRBD1 (6 bases). The CDR3 has 14 residues. Trimming cost V 6 bases and J 4 bases, with 16 bases left between them. Germline loops: CDR1 DFQATT, CDR2 SNEGSKA (reference sequence). CDR3 amino acids: CSARDKTGGNTIYF. Written as DNA, the CDR3 is TGCAGTGCACGAGACAAGACAGGCGGAAACACCATATATTTT.

Remarks on this clone: Since a much larger clone is just one base distant, this may be a read error. The CDR3: CANSQGGYQETQYF. The CDR3 region has the DNA TGTGCCAACAGCCAGGGGGGGTACCAAGAGACCCAGTACTTC. This chain links TRBV28 with TRBJ2-5; TRBD1 or TRBD2 may be the D gene (7 bases each). Trimming took off 10 bases at V and 0 bases at J, with 15 bases between the two ends. The CDR3 length is 14 residues. CDR1 MDHEN and CDR2 SYDVKM come from the germline V gene.

The V call is TRBV20-1, the J call TRBJ1-1; TRBD1 is a possible D gene (6 bases). The V end was cut by 6 bases, the J end by 1 base, with 15 bases between. The germline CDR1 and CDR2 sequences are DFQATT and SNEGSKA (reference sequence). CDR3 size: 14 residues. This chain's CDR3 is CSAYRTARNTEAFF. DNA for the CDR3: TGCAGTGCCTATCGGACAGCGAGGAACACTGAAGCTTTCTTT.

This clone was observed once. The chain couples TRBV19 to TRBJ2-1; 10 bases agree with TRBD2. The V and J ends lost 5 bases and 4 bases, in that order; junction bases with no gene match: 14. CDR3 size: 18 residues. Germline CDR1 LNHDA, CDR2 SQIVND (reference sequence). The CDR3 coding sequence is TGTGCCAGTAGTTTCTACCTCCTAGCGGGAGAGTCATACAATGAGCAGTTCTTC. Translated: CASSFYLLAGESYNEQFF.

This clone has ten or more counts. The chain couples TRBV19 to TRBJ2-1, with D perhaps TRBD1 or TRBD2 (5 bases each). CDR1 and CDR2 (germline): LNHDA, SQIVND (reference sequence). The V and J ends lost 8 bases and 7 bases respectively, with 24 bases between them. This CDR3 has 16 residues. CDR3 nucleotide sequence: TGTGCCAGTCGATATCCCCCGGGGACCATATCGAATGAGCAGTTCTTC. Amino acids: CASRYPPGTISNEQFF.

Details on this clone: This CDR3 is also generated by other DNA sequences in the sample. This rearrangement joins TRBV5-6 to TRBJ2-1; TRBD2 aligns across 8 bases. CDR3 length equals 15 residues. Germline lookup yields CDR1 SGHDT and CDR2 YYEEEE. The trim removed 3 bases at V and 1 base at J, leaving 3 bases unmatched. The CDR3 nucleotides are TGTGCCAGCAGCTCAGCGGGAGTTTCCTACAATGAGCAGTTCTTC. It yields the protein CASSSAGVSYNEQFF.

The chain joins TRBV11-3 to TRBJ1-2; a possible D gene is TRBD1 (6 bases). Germline-derived CDR1 and CDR2 are SGHNT and YENEEA. Trimming took off 0 bases at V and 0 bases at J, with 11 bases between the two ends. This CDR3 is built from 16 residues. CDR3 sequence: CASSLEGRGSNYGYTF. Written as DNA, the CDR3 is TGTGCCAGCAGCTTAGAGGGCAGGGGTTCTAACTATGGCTACACCTTC.

This clone was seen ten or more times. The sample has other DNA sequences that encode this CDR3 too. The chain couples TRBV19 to TRBJ2-2; D is possibly TRBD2 (5 bases). The CDR3 totals 14 residues. The V gene lost 3 bases and the J gene lost 6 bases, with 11 bases spanning the gap. Germline V gene sequence: CDR1 LNHDA, CDR2 SQIVND (reference sequence). The CDR3 DNA reads TGTGCCAGTAGTATCTCCCCCGGGGCCGGGGAGCTGTTTTTT. This sequence encodes CASSISPGAGELFF. Complete variable domain (other parts from reference TRBV19 and TRBJ2-2): DGGITQSPKYLFRKEGQNVTLSCEQNLNHDAMYWYRQDPGQGLRLIYYSQIVNDFQKGDIAEGYSVSREKKESFPLTVTSAQKNPTAFYLCASSISPGAGELFFGEGSRLTVL.

The chain has TRBV30 and TRBJ1-4, with 7 bases that match TRBD1. Germline loops: CDR1 GTSNPN, CDR2 SVGIG (reference sequence). The length of the CDR3 is 13 residues. Trimming took 5 bases from V and 5 from J; bases not matched to a gene: 5. The CDR3 DNA is TGTGCCTGGGAGGGACAGAGAAATGAAAAACTGTTTTTT. Amino acid sequence: CAWEGQRNEKLFF.